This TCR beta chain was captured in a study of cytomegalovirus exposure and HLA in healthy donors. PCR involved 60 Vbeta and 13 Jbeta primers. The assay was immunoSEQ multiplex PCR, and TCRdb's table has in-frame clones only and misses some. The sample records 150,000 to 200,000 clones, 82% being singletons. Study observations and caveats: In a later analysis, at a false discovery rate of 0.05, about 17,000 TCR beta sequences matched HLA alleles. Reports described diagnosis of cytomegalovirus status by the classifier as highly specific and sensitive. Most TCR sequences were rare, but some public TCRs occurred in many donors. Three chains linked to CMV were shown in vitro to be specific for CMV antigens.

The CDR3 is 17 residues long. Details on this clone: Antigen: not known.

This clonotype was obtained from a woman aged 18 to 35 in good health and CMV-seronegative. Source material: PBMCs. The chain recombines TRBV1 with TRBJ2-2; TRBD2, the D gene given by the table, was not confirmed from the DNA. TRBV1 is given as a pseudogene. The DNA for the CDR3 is TGCACCAGCAGCCATTTTATAGCGGGAGAAAACACCGGGGAGCTGTTTTTT. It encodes CTSSHFIAGENTGELFF.